These T cell receptor beta chains were read from a single sample in a study of cytomegalovirus exposure and HLA in healthy donors. Profiling relied on immunoSEQ multiplex PCR, and the TCRdb table lists in-frame clones only, not all of them. The sample yields 130,000 or so clones, approximately 71% seen once. The sample was PBMCs. These receptor sequences come from a man aged 40-55 years in good health and CMV-seronegative. Both conserved end residues are part of each CDR3. The D gene is left open where the match is weak.

CDR3 protein,V gene,D gene
CASSLLYEQFF,TRBV5-4,NA
CASSEGDWAGELFF,TRBV2,NA
CASSLNRDGGELFF,TRBV6-5,NA
CSVVEGGWEQYF,TRBV29-1,TRBD2
CASSLPPGQGLRSPLHF,TRBV18,TRBD1
CASRPPTGTAFF,TRBV6-5,TRBD1
CASSLPQSTGELFF,TRBV5-4,NA
CASSGDSDGYTF,TRBV2,TRBD1
CASSLQGGSTDTQYF,TRBV7-3,NA
CASSPGQGRNEQFF,TRBV7-2,TRBD1
CASSSRPLGQGMGYEQYF,TRBV7-8,TRBD1
CASSLGIQGKVYEQYF,TRBV7-9,NA
CASSVHGAREGYTF,TRBV9,NA
CASSRRVFHEQYF,TRBV27,NA
CASSYNSGPNWNPKRNTEAFF,TRBV2,NA
CASRREGTPKETQYF,TRBV19,TRBD2
CASGQGAVNYGYTF,TRBV5-1,TRBD1
CASSSGQEYYNEQFF,TRBV6-6,TRBD1
CASSIDTATGVSLNNEQFF,TRBV19,TRBD1
CASSLGRSGGADNEQFF,TRBV11-2,TRBD2
CASSLALAGGFYEQYF,TRBV7-9,TRBD2
CASSPPTEGNQPQHF,TRBV6-6,NA